Sequencing of this T cell receptor beta chain was carried out in a study of T cells in Graves' hyperthyroidism and ophthalmopathy (dated by TCRdb to the late 2010s). Regarding the research as a whole: Peripheral blood samples were taken at initial diagnosis, before any treatment was given. A discovery cohort of approximately 97 patients, 43 with Graves' ophthalmopathy and about 58 with stable Graves' hyperthyroidism, was used to find distinguishing TCR V-J signatures. An independent validation cohort of around 20 hyperthyroidism patients and approximately 17 patients who later progressed to ophthalmopathy tested prospective prediction of ophthalmopathy. The 100 or so discovery patients were divided at random into training and test sets in a 7:3 ratio. In addition, the study compared T-cell repertoires in thyroid tissue and in blood from several Graves' hyperthyroidism patients. Following sampling, methimazole starting at 30 mg daily was given to hyperthyroidism patients, and high-dose intravenous methylprednisolone was given to ophthalmopathy patients. The paper reports TCR Vbeta CDR3 sequencing of approximately 130 peripheral blood samples: approximately 43 ophthalmopathy, under 80 hyperthyroidism and approximately 17 progressor patients. Overall study outcomes, separate from this receptor: During validation, the model predicted progression to ophthalmopathy a median of approximately six months ahead of onset, with roughly 65% sensitivity and 72.22% specificity. Sample size was not statistically predetermined, and investigators were not blinded to group allocation. Most expanded thyroid clonotypes (frequency above 0.001) were also found in blood, which suggests that blood repertoires may mirror thyroid immune responses. A model built on a 13 V-J signature distinguished ophthalmopathy from stable hyperthyroidism, reaching roughly 88% sensitivity and under 84% specificity in cross-validation and 80%/75% in testing.

Graves' hyperthyroidism was defined as stable when no progression to ophthalmopathy occurred over 18 months of follow-up. Hyperthyroidism patients were newly diagnosed, with disease duration under 2 months, and aged 18 to 65 years. Any patient with an uncontrolled infection, another autoimmune disease, pregnancy or lactation was excluded. Clinical symptoms, serum thyroxine and TRAb, thyroid ultrasound, and orbital computed tomography formed the basis for the diagnoses. PBMCs were isolated from approximately 10 ml of fresh peripheral blood by Ficoll-Paque density gradient centrifugation. Total RNA was extracted with Trizol reagent, and quality was checked on an Agilent 2100 Bioanalyzer. Amplification of TCR beta CDR3 regions was carried out from RNA transcripts. The first round of RT-PCR for the TCR CDR3 was performed with the HTBI primer set and the Qiagen OneStep RT-PCR kit. Libraries were constructed in a second round of multiplex PCR, after which size selection and purification were performed. The libraries were sequenced on an Illumina HiSeq2000 using paired-end 100 bp reads. The original pipeline was this. SOAPnuke was used to process the raw data, removing reads that contained adapters or uncalled bases, had a mean Phred below 15, or lacked an exact match to the constant primer or identifier. COPE v1.2.5 was used to merge the high-quality paired reads, and each unique nucleotide sequence was defined as a clonotype. MiTCR v1.1 was used to align the clonotypes against IMGT TRBV, TRBD and TRBJ reference segments. The analysis included only V-J combinations with a frequency above 0.0001, which together covered 99% to 99.2% of the repertoires. The TCS score was defined as the ratio of F50 (clonal expansion) to E x V (chaos), calculated using BLOSUM62-based TCRdist between CDR3 peptides within each V-J. Welch's t-statistics and random forest reduced some 510 V-J features to 13, which were used in a naive Bayes classifier (R e1071). The similarity between thyroid and blood repertoires was quantified using the Morisita-Horn index. TCRdb itself trimmed the public reads at Q25 with fastp, ran MiXCR and retained productive beta chains. When rows share a CDR3 protein, they turn into one entry using the most common DNA and genes. TCRdb's processing, not the authors', yielded these V and J calls. For this sample there are about 840,000 distinct CDR3 sequences; roughly 40% appear just once. The biggest ten clones account for approximately 10% of the sample.

About this clonotype: Its target antigen remains unknown. No much larger clone is present one base from it, and per-base qualities are unavailable.

CDR1 SGHNT and CDR2 YYREEE are derived from the germline V gene (reference sequence). Measured from the cysteine to the phenylalanine, the CDR3 is 13 residues long. Only the CDR3 portion is preserved as DNA: 39 bases, with reading frame beginning at the first base. V is pared back by 0 bases and J by 7 bases, with 11 bases lying between the germline termini. In this chain, TRBV5-4 is recombined with TRBJ2-7; TRBD2 is a weak D gene call, 5 bases matching. This receptor was obtained from a man in his late teens or twenties with Graves' hyperthyroidism. Sequencing was performed on blood. The CDR3 sequence is CASSLASSREQYF. DNA sequence: TGTGCCAGCAGCTTGGCCTCTAGCAGGGAGCAGTACTTC.